The rows below give T cell receptor beta chains drawn from one sample of a study of blood T cell repertoires in COVID-19. Libraries were prepared by immunoSEQ multiplex PCR; TCRdb keeps only in-frame clonotypes and omits some of them. The data show around 300,000 clones, approximately 91% seen once. Sequencing was done on a sample of peripheral blood. All receptors come from a woman aged 40 to 50 who had recovered from COVID-19. The CDR3 runs from the conserved cysteine through the conserved F or W. Part of the rows lack a size; the others show once, few, many or a class for expanded clones.

size	V	J	CDR3
.	TRBV5-1	TRBJ2-2	CASSLVLTGELFF
.	TRBV7-9	TRBJ2-7	CASSSRVPLAGAYEQYF
.	TRBV11-3	TRBJ2-1	CASSAPGLAGLDTFF
.	TRBV12-3/TRBV12-4	TRBJ2-5	CASSSDWETQYF
.	TRBV27	TRBJ2-5	CASSLSHRASVQETQYF
.	TRBV19	TRBJ2-1	CASSTSGRGEQFF
.	TRBV19	TRBJ2-7	CASSLTGSTYEQYF
once	TRBV4-2	TRBJ2-2	CASSQDGTGVTGELFF
.	TRBV2	TRBJ1-3	CASSLSFGNTIYF
.	TRBV7-2	TRBJ1-1	CASSPAPGQGYTEAFF
once	TRBV29-1	TRBJ2-5	CSVVPSGRETQYF
few	TRBV5-4	TRBJ2-7	CASSRGGRQGQDYEQYF
few	TRBV25-1	TRBJ2-1	CASGSVNEQFF
once	TRBV21-1	TRBJ2-1	CASSKTSSAGLAGGPNEQFF
.	TRBV19	TRBJ1-4	CASSIGAANEKLFF
.	TRBV10-1	TRBJ2-7	CASSVAPRDEQYF
once	TRBV7-2	TRBJ2-1	CASSPRTSGPRPFF
.	TRBV3-1/TRBV3-2	TRBJ2-3	CASSQAGTGSALKVDTQYF